This T cell receptor beta chain appears in the sequencing data of a study of blood T cell repertoires in COVID-19. Turning to the study itself: Sources were T cells, B-cell-depleted T cells, or PBMCs; the material itself was cDNA or gDNA.

The repertoire was sequenced with immunoSEQ multiplex PCR; TCRdb's copy has only in-frame clones and lacks some. The sample carries under 25,000 clones, 87% recorded once. Looked up from germline, CDR1 is SGHAT and CDR2 is FQNNGV. Trimming at V came to 2 bases and at J to 7 bases, leaving 9 bases not matched to a gene. The CDR3 is 16 residues long. Sequenced sample: peripheral blood. This clonotype originated in a human donor with active COVID-19. The donor label of this sample is uncertain. V and J are TRBV11-2 and TRBJ2-2; 8 positions match TRBD1. CDR3 bases: TGTGCCAGCAGCTTACTAGGACAGGGTGTGGGCGGGGAGCTGTTTTTT. Its protein is CASSLLGQGVGGELFF.